A selection of T cell receptor beta chains follows, all from one sample in a study of response to subunit inactivated influenza vaccine. TCRdb analysed the RT-PCR reads with MiXCR anew, one entry per CDR3 protein. The repertoire holds about 520,000 distinct CDR3 sequences, with approximately 6.9% as singletons. Sequenced here: PBMCs from blood, sampled 23 months after vaccination. These receptor sequences come from a man between 50 and 75 years old who received an inactivated influenza vaccine. CDR3s include the opening cysteine and the closing phenylalanine or tryptophan. A D gene is named only where the DNA matches it firmly. Size is stated for part of the rows, as once, few or many counts, or as a class when the clone is expanded.

D: -
size: many
J: TRBJ2-6
V: TRBV4-2
DNA: TGTGCCAGCAGCCAAGAAAGAACCTCTGGGGCCAACGTCCTGACTTTC
CDR3: CASSQERTSGANVLTF

D: -
size: few
J: TRBJ2-3
V: TRBV5-1
DNA: TGCGCCAGCAGCTGGACATTAGGAGATACGCAGTATTTT
CDR3: CASSWTLGDTQYF

D: -
size: -
J: TRBJ2-7
V: TRBV5-6
DNA: TGTGCCAGCCAGGCGGACTATTTCTCCTACGAGCAGTACTTC
CDR3: CASQADYFSYEQYF

D: -
size: many
J: TRBJ2-1
V: TRBV6-6
DNA: TGTGCCAGCACCCCATTGGGTGTTAATGAGCAGTTCTTC
CDR3: CASTPLGVNEQFF

D: -
size: -
J: TRBJ2-3
V: TRBV21-1
DNA: TGTGCCAGCAGCAAAGGGGCAGGGCCAGATACGCAGTATTTT
CDR3: CASSKGAGPDTQYF

D: -
size: few
J: TRBJ2-1
V: TRBV7-9
DNA: TGTGCCAGCAGCTTAGCGGTGCGCCACAATGAGCAGTTCTTC
CDR3: CASSLAVRHNEQFF

D: -
size: few
J: TRBJ1-5
V: TRBV11-2
DNA: TGTGCCAGCAGCTTAGATCTAGGCAGGCAGCCCCAGCATTTT
CDR3: CASSLDLGRQPQHF

D: -
size: many
J: TRBJ2-7
V: TRBV7-9
DNA: TGTGCCAGCAGCTTAGCGAGTGGCGAGCAGTACTTC
CDR3: CASSLASGEQYF

D: -
size: -
J: TRBJ2-3
V: TRBV4-3
DNA: TGCGCCAGCAGCCAAGAAGGAGGGTGGGTGCAGTATTTT
CDR3: CASSQEGGWVQYF

D: -
size: many
J: TRBJ1-6
V: TRBV4-3
DNA: TGCGCCAGCAGCCCGGGACTCTCAGCGGGCTCACCCCTCCACTTT
CDR3: CASSPGLSAGSPLHF

D: TRBD2
size: -
J: TRBJ2-7
V: TRBV20-1
DNA: TGCAGTGCTCCCCGGGCGAGCGGGGGTGAGGGCGAGCAGTACTTC
CDR3: CSAPRASGGEGEQYF

D: TRBD2
size: many
J: TRBJ2-2
V: TRBV6-5
DNA: TGTGCCAGCAGTTACGTCCTAGCGGGTCGGGAGCTGTTTTTT
CDR3: CASSYVLAGRELFF

D: -
size: -
J: TRBJ2-5
V: TRBV7-9
DNA: TGTGCCAGCAGCGACGGAAATTGGGGAGAGACCCAGTACTTC
CDR3: CASSDGNWGETQYF

D: -
size: many
J: TRBJ1-1
V: TRBV27
DNA: TGTGCCACCTCTACCCGGGCGGCGGGTAGTTTAGCTTTCTTT
CDR3: CATSTRAAGSLAFF

D: -
size: -
J: TRBJ1-1
V: TRBV5-1
DNA: TGCGCCAGCAGCAAACAGGCTCGGAACACTGAAGCTTTCTTT
CDR3: CASSKQARNTEAFF

D: -
size: few
J: TRBJ1-4
V: TRBV12-3/TRBV12-4
DNA: TGTGCCAGCAGTGGGAGGGACATTTATAATGAAAAACTGTTTTTT
CDR3: CASSGRDIYNEKLFF

D: -
size: few
J: TRBJ1-1
V: TRBV27
DNA: TGTGCCAGCAGGGGGCAATTAAACACTGAAGCTTTCTTT
CDR3: CASRGQLNTEAFF

D: -
size: few
J: TRBJ2-3
V: TRBV4-1
DNA: TGCGCCAGCAGCCAGCGGGACATTTCAGATACGCAGTATTTT
CDR3: CASSQRDISDTQYF

D: -
size: few
J: TRBJ1-2
V: TRBV6-6
DNA: TGTGCCAGCACCGACGGGGGTAGGGTGGGCTACACCTTC
CDR3: CASTDGGRVGYTF

D: TRBD2
size: -
J: TRBJ2-7
V: TRBV24-1
DNA: TGTGCCACCAGAGGGACGGGGGGAGACCACGAGCAGTACTTC
CDR3: CATRGTGGDHEQYF

D: TRBD2
size: few
J: TRBJ2-1
V: TRBV20-1
DNA: TGCAGTGTAGCGGGGGGTATTGGCTACAATGAGCAGTTCTTC
CDR3: CSVAGGIGYNEQFF

D: -
size: -
J: TRBJ2-7
V: TRBV20-1
DNA: TGCAGTGCAACGGGACTGGGCTCCTACGAGCAGTACTTC
CDR3: CSATGLGSYEQYF

D: -
size: many
J: TRBJ1-2
V: TRBV6-5
DNA: TGTGCCAGCAGTTTGCAGGGAACCTATGGCTACACCTTC
CDR3: CASSLQGTYGYTF

D: -
size: -
J: TRBJ2-3
V: TRBV12-3/TRBV12-4
DNA: TGTGCCAGCAGATCAACAGGGCTCACAGATACGCAGTATTTT
CDR3: CASRSTGLTDTQYF

D: -
size: many
J: TRBJ2-5
V: TRBV3-1
DNA: TGTGCCAGCAGCCTAAGTGTCCTAGCGTCATCAGAGACCCAGTACTTC
CDR3: CASSLSVLASSETQYF

D: -
size: few
J: TRBJ1-3
V: TRBV3-1
DNA: TGTGCCAGCAGCAAGTCTGGAAACACCATATATTTT
CDR3: CASSKSGNTIYF

D: -
size: many
J: TRBJ2-1
V: TRBV5-5
DNA: TGTGCCAGCAGCCCCACGGCTCGTGAGCAGTTCTTC
CDR3: CASSPTAREQFF

D: -
size: few
J: TRBJ2-7
V: TRBV20-1
DNA: TGCAGTGCTAGCGTGGGGGTGGATCCCTACGAGCAGTACTTC
CDR3: CSASVGVDPYEQYF

D: -
size: few
J: TRBJ2-6
V: TRBV28
DNA: TGTGCCAGCAGTGACTCTTTACCTACCCGGAGCATGGGGGCCAACGTCCTGACTTTC
CDR3: CASSDSLPTRSMGANVLTF

D: -
size: many
J: TRBJ1-5
V: TRBV7-9
DNA: TGTGCCAGCAGCCCATCGGACAGTCGCAATCAGCCCCAGCATTTT
CDR3: CASSPSDSRNQPQHF

D: -
size: -
J: TRBJ2-3
V: TRBV20-1
DNA: TGCAGTGCTACTCGACGGGGAGATACGCAGTATTTT
CDR3: CSATRRGDTQYF

D: TRBD1
size: -
J: TRBJ2-2
V: TRBV2
DNA: TGTGCCAGCAGCGGGCGTTGGACAGGAACCGGGGAGCTGTTTTTT
CDR3: CASSGRWTGTGELFF

D: -
size: many
J: TRBJ2-3
V: TRBV7-2
DNA: TGTGCCAGCAGCTTAGAGGGGGGGCCGGCAGATACGCAGTATTTT
CDR3: CASSLEGGPADTQYF

D: -
size: many
J: TRBJ2-1
V: TRBV6-6
DNA: TGTGCCAGCAGTCGGGACGACAACAATGAGCAGTTCTTC
CDR3: CASSRDDNNEQFF

D: -
size: many
J: TRBJ1-1
V: TRBV3-1
DNA: TGTGCCAGCAGCGATATGATCGGTATGAACACTGAAGCTTTCTTT
CDR3: CASSDMIGMNTEAFF

D: -
size: -
J: TRBJ2-1
V: TRBV7-9
DNA: TGTGCCAGCAGCTTTTACCTCGGAGCCTACAATGAGCAGTTCTTC
CDR3: CASSFYLGAYNEQFF

D: TRBD1
size: many
J: TRBJ1-2
V: TRBV2
DNA: TGTGCCAGCAACACGGGACAGGGTTTCTATGGCTACACCTTC
CDR3: CASNTGQGFYGYTF

D: TRBD1
size: few
J: TRBJ1-2
V: TRBV27
DNA: TGTGCCAGCAGACAGGGGCGACGGGGCTACACCTTC
CDR3: CASRQGRRGYTF

D: -
size: -
J: TRBJ2-1
V: TRBV3-1
DNA: TGTGCCAGCAGCCATGGACAGACCTACAATGAGCAGTTCTTC
CDR3: CASSHGQTYNEQFF

D: TRBD2
size: few
J: TRBJ2-1
V: TRBV4-3
DNA: TGCGCCAGCAGCCAAGTTATCGGCGCGGGAGTAGAAAATGAGCAGTTCTTC
CDR3: CASSQVIGAGVENEQFF

D: TRBD2
size: many
J: TRBJ2-1
V: TRBV5-1
DNA: TGCGCCAGCAGCTTACCCTTAGCGGGTCTCTCCTACAATGAGCAGTTCTTC
CDR3: CASSLPLAGLSYNEQFF

D: TRBD2
size: -
J: TRBJ2-7
V: TRBV7-9
DNA: TGTGCCAGCAGCGGGGGGATTCGGCTAGCGGGTCTTTACGAGCAGTACTTC
CDR3: CASSGGIRLAGLYEQYF

D: TRBD2
size: many
J: TRBJ2-1
V: TRBV28
DNA: TGTGCCAGCAGGGGGCGGGAGGTTTCCTACAATGAGCAGTTCTTC
CDR3: CASRGREVSYNEQFF

D: -
size: -
J: TRBJ2-7
V: TRBV29-1
DNA: TGCAGCGTTGACCCGGGGGGCAGCTCCTACGAGCAGTACTTC
CDR3: CSVDPGGSSYEQYF

D: -
size: few
J: TRBJ2-7
V: TRBV20-1
DNA: TGCAGTGCTAGTAGGCCGATTCTTCACTTGGGGGAGCAGTACTTC
CDR3: CSASRPILHLGEQYF

D: -
size: -
J: TRBJ1-1
V: TRBV20-1
DNA: TGCAGTTTTTCCTCACGAGGGGGATTAAACACTGAAGCTTTCTTT
CDR3: CSFSSRGGLNTEAFF

D: -
size: -
J: TRBJ2-2
V: TRBV12-3/TRBV12-4
DNA: TGTGCCAGCAGTTCCCGTGGACCCACCGGGGAGCTGTTTTTT
CDR3: CASSSRGPTGELFF

D: -
size: few
J: TRBJ2-3
V: TRBV5-6
DNA: TGTGCCAGCAGCTTCGGACTGACTAGCACAGATACGCAGTATTTT
CDR3: CASSFGLTSTDTQYF

D: -
size: few
J: TRBJ2-4
V: TRBV20-1
DNA: TGCAGTGCGAGGGACCCCAGGGGCAGTTCATACATTCAGTACTTC
CDR3: CSARDPRGSSYIQYF

D: -
size: few
J: TRBJ2-2
V: TRBV19
DNA: TGTGCCAGTAGTACTCAAAGGGGGGGAGGCACCGGGGAGCTGTTTTTT
CDR3: CASSTQRGGGTGELFF

D: TRBD2
size: few
J: TRBJ2-3
V: TRBV6-1
DNA: TGTGCCACGAATCCGGGACTAGCGGTGTATGGAGCGCAGTATTTT
CDR3: CATNPGLAVYGAQYF

D: TRBD2
size: few
J: TRBJ2-7
V: TRBV11-2
DNA: TGTGCCAGCAGCTTAGGTACGGCTAGCGGGAGCGCCGAGCAGTACTTC
CDR3: CASSLGTASGSAEQYF

D: TRBD1
size: many
J: TRBJ1-2
V: TRBV29-1
DNA: TGCAGCGTTATAGTAGACAGGGGCATGTCCTATGGCTACACCTTC
CDR3: CSVIVDRGMSYGYTF

D: -
size: few
J: TRBJ1-2
V: TRBV6-2/TRBV6-3
DNA: TGTGCCAGCAGTGGAAGGACGGACAACTATGGCTACACCTTC
CDR3: CASSGRTDNYGYTF